This T cell receptor beta chain was recorded in a study of graft-versus-host responses after intestinal transplantation. Background on the study: Recipients across the board were started on anti-thymocyte globulin induction, then kept on tacrolimus and steroids for about three years.

Profiling relied on immunoSEQ multiplex PCR, and the TCRdb table lists in-frame clones only, not all of them. The data show 12,000 to 15,000 clones, approximately 30% seen once. Germline V lookup: CDR1 LNHDA, CDR2 SQIVND (reference sequence). V was shortened by 10 bases and J by 4 bases, with 19 bases between the two germline ends. The CDR3 is 14 amino acids. In its sample, this clone was seen a few times. The receptor comes from a human patient who received an intestinal transplant. The chain employs TRBV19 and TRBJ1-2, with no clear D. The specimen comprised alloreactive CD4+ T cells from a mixed lymphocyte reaction culture, sampled before intestinal transplant. Documented subset: CFSE-low proliferating T cells sorted from approximately 6-day pre-transplant mixed lymphocyte reaction (GvH or HvG direction). Here the CDR3 DNA reads TGTGCCACCCTTCGACGGCCCCGTGGCTATGGCTACACCTTC. Translated, it gives CATLRRPRGYGYTF.